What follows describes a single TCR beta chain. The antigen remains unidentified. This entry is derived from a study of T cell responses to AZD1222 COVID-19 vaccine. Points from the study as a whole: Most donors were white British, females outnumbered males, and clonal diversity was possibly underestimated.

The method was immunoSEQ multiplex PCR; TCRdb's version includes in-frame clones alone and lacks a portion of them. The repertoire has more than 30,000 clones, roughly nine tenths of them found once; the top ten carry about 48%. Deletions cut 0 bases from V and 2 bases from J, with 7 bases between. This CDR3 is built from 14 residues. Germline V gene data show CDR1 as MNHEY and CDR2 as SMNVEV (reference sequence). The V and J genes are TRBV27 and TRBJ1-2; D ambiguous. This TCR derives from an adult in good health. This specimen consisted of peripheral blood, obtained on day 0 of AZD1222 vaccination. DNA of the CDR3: TGTGCCAGCAGTTTATCGGCAGGAAACTATGGCTACACCTTC. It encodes CASSLSAGNYGYTF.